These 29 T cell receptor beta chains came from one sample sequenced in a study of cytomegalovirus exposure and HLA in healthy donors. Clones were sequenced by immunoSEQ multiplex PCR, and TCRdb holds only the in-frame ones, with some missing. The data hold 180,000 or so clones, with roughly 82% observed a single time. Sequencing was performed on PBMCs. Receptor source: a woman aged 30 to 39 in good health and CMV-seropositive.

The genes are TRBV6-1 and TRBJ1-2, with D maybe TRBD1 (6 bases). Trimming took off 3 bases at V and 4 bases at J, with 12 bases between the two ends. This CDR3 contains 14 residues. Germline CDR1 MNHNS, CDR2 SASEGT. CDR3 DNA: TGTGCCAGCAGTGAGGCTGACAGGTTCTATGGCTACACCTTC. Its translation: CASSEADRFYGYTF.

The chain couples TRBV5-6 to TRBJ2-1; 11 bases match TRBD2. V was clipped by 2 bases and J by 8 bases; unmatched bases: 0. The CDR3 is 13 residues long. Germline V gene lookup returns CDR1 SGHDT and CDR2 YYEEEE. CDR3 protein: CASSLLAGDEQFF. For the CDR3, the DNA is TGTGCCAGCAGCTTACTAGCGGGAGATGAGCAGTTCTTC.

The chain joins TRBV25-1 to TRBJ1-2; D call uncertain. Trimming took 2 bases from V and 3 from J, leaving 10 bases between them. The CDR3 spans 14 residues. Germline CDR1 MGHDK, CDR2 SYGVNS. In nucleotides, the CDR3 is TGTGCCAGCAGTGAACTTGATACGGACTATGGCTACACCTTC. Protein product: CASSELDTDYGYTF.

The chain is built from TRBV9 and TRBJ2-2; TRBD2 aligns across 7 bases. CDR3 length: 18 amino acids. V dropped 0 bases and J dropped 7; count of bases not matched to a gene: 15. Per germline, CDR1 SGDLS and CDR2 YYNGEE. The CDR3 sequence is CASSVATLGGGPGGELFF. DNA for the CDR3: TGTGCCAGCAGCGTAGCTACGCTCGGGGGAGGGCCTGGCGGGGAGCTGTTTTTT.

V is TRBV10-3 and J is TRBJ2-3, with D possibly matching TRBD2 (6 bases). This CDR3 region has 13 residues. V shed 6 bases and J shed 3 bases, with 10 bases lying between them. Germline loops: CDR1 ENHRY, CDR2 SYGVKD. The CDR3 spells CAIRTGETDTQYF. CDR3 coding DNA: TGTGCCATCAGGACGGGAGAGACAGATACGCAGTATTTT.

The rearrangement joins TRBV30 to TRBJ1-1; 9 bases align to TRBD1. The CDR3 is 14 amino acids. J lost 5 bases, V lost 5 bases, and 9 bases had no gene match. The germline CDR1 and CDR2 sequences are GTSNPN and SVGIG (reference sequence). CDR3 loop: CAWDAQGAWTEAFF. DNA of the CDR3: TGTGCCTGGGACGCACAGGGGGCGTGGACTGAAGCTTTCTTT.

This sequence joins TRBV7-2 and TRBJ2-7; 13 positions match TRBD2. Germline V lookup: CDR1 SGHTA, CDR2 FQGNSA. CDR3 length: 13 amino acids. With V trimmed by 8 bases and J by 2 bases, 0 bases remained unmatched. The CDR3 sequence: CASGLAGAYEQYF. Here the CDR3 DNA reads TGTGCCAGCGGACTAGCGGGAGCCTACGAGCAGTACTTC.

CDR3 in amino acids: CASSPLGRDVNEQFF. CDR3 in DNA: TGTGCCAGCTCACCCCTCGGGAGGGATGTCAATGAGCAGTTCTTC. The J gene is TRBJ2-1, the V gene TRBV18; 8 bases line up with TRBD2. After removal of 3 bases from V and 6 bases from J, the junction contained 7 bases not matched to a gene. This CDR3 is 15 amino acids long. CDR1 and CDR2 from the germline V gene are KGHSH and LQKENI.

The J gene is TRBJ1-5, the V gene TRBV6-1; D possibly corresponds to TRBD1 (6 bases). The CDR3 is 14 residues long. CDR1 is MNHNS, CDR2 SASEGT, per germline. V was clipped by 1 base and J by 5 bases, with 9 bases between them. CDR3 protein: CASSEGWGHQPQHF. Here the CDR3 DNA reads TGTGCCAGCAGTGAAGGGTGGGGGCATCAGCCCCAGCATTTT.

There are many counts of this clone. This chain links TRBV14 with TRBJ1-1, with no clear D. The CDR3 sequence is 15 residues long. Trimming took 1 base from V and 2 from J, leaving 11 bases between them. Germline lookup yields CDR1 SGHDN and CDR2 FVKESK. The CDR3 DNA reads TGTGCCAGCAGCCAAGTAGTTAATCCAAACACTGAAGCTTTCTTT. Protein: CASSQVVNPNTEAFF.

This clone occurred once. At one end, the junction sequence differs from germline, possibly due to a read error. The chain joins TRBV10-2 to TRBJ1-2; D is possibly TRBD1 (5 bases). Per germline, CDR1 WSHSY and CDR2 SAAADI. The CDR3 loop spans 14 amino acids. CDR3 region: CASSEDVIRDSSSF. CDR3 sequence (DNA): TGCGCCAGCAGTGAGGATGTCATCAGGGATTCGTCTTCCTTC.

V and J are TRBV5-6 and TRBJ2-7, with D hard to call. The V end was cut by 0 bases, the J end by 6 bases, with 7 bases between. The CDR3 runs 12 residues. The germline gives CDR1 SGHDT, CDR2 YYEEEE. Written as DNA, the CDR3 is TGTGCCAGCAGCTTGGATGACTTCGAGCAGTACTTC. The encoded protein is CASSLDDFEQYF.

The chain links TRBV28 to TRBJ1-5; 7 positions match TRBD1. This CDR3 contains 14 residues. Germline V CDR1 and CDR2: MDHEN, SYDVKM. Unmatched junction bases numbered 8, after V lost 7 bases and J lost 5 bases. CDR3 DNA: TGTGCCAGCAACGCCGACAGGGACCATCAGCCCCAGCATTTT. Its protein is CASNADRDHQPQHF.

This chain connects TRBV19 to TRBJ2-5, with D tentatively TRBD2 (7 bases). Deletions cut 3 bases from V and 4 bases from J, with 18 bases between. Germline assignment: CDR1 LNHDA and CDR2 SQIVND (reference sequence). The length of the CDR3 is 16 residues. CDR3 bases: TGTGCCAGTAGTATCGGGGGGACACCTCTCCTAGAGACCCAGTACTTC. It codes for CASSIGGTPLLETQYF.

A few counts support this clone. This rearrangement joins TRBV10-1 to TRBJ2-2, with D uncertain. Trimming cost V 3 bases and J 4 bases, with 3 bases left between them. The CDR3 contains 12 residues. In germline, CDR1 is WNHNN, CDR2 SYGVQD (reference sequence). The CDR3 nucleotides are TGCGCCAGCAGTGATAGCACCGGGGAGCTGTTTTTT. As protein: CASSDSTGELFF.

This clone was counted a few times. The V gene is TRBV4-2, the J gene TRBJ1-2, with D perhaps matching TRBD1 (6 bases). V lost 4 bases and J 6 bases, leaving 12 bases between the germline ends. Germline V CDR1 and CDR2: LGHNA, YNFKEQ. The CDR3 is made up of 13 amino acids. Written as DNA, the CDR3 is TGTGCCAGCAGCCTTACAGGGTTGGATGGCTACACCTTC. Amino acid sequence: CASSLTGLDGYTF.

The sample holds one count of this clone. The V and J genes are TRBV6-1 and TRBJ2-4, with TRBD2 as a possible D gene (5 bases). CDR1 is MNHNS and CDR2 is SASEGT in the germline V gene. The V and J ends lost 0 bases and 1 base respectively, with 10 bases between them. CDR3 length: 16 amino acids. The CDR3 region is CASSEAGEGAKNIQYF. CDR3 sequence (DNA): TGTGCCAGCAGTGAAGCGGGAGAAGGGGCCAAAAACATTCAGTACTTC.

J is TRBJ2-3 and V is TRBV29-1, with D possibly TRBD1 on 6 matching bases. The germline gives CDR1 SQVTM, CDR2 ANQGSEA. V lost 0 bases and J 2 bases, leaving 15 bases between the germline ends. The CDR3 length is 16 residues. This chain's CDR3 is CSVEDRWTDSTDTQYF. CDR3 nucleotide sequence: TGCAGCGTTGAAGATCGTTGGACAGATTCCACAGATACGCAGTATTTT.

This clone was seen once. V usage is TRBV4-1 and J usage is TRBJ1-1; D might be TRBD1 (5 bases). CDR3 size: 15 residues. Trimming left V 0 bases short and J 3 bases short, with 11 bases between. The germline V gene has CDR1 MGHRA and CDR2 YSYEKL. The CDR3 DNA is TGCGCCAGCAGCCAAGAGTCAGGGATTTACACTGAAGCTTTCTTT. It encodes CASSQESGIYTEAFF.

This clone was counted a single time. V usage is TRBV6-1 and J usage is TRBJ1-2, with no clear D. Trimming removed 6 bases at V and 13 bases at J, with 21 bases between. The CDR3 consists of 13 residues. Germline assignment: CDR1 MNHNS and CDR2 SASEGT. CDR3 protein: CASRDSTGRPLTF. The CDR3 nucleotides are TGTGCCAGCAGGGACTCCACCGGTCGCCCCCTCACCTTC.

This clone came up once. The genes are TRBV9 and TRBJ2-6; tentative D call: TRBD2 (5 bases). The CDR3 covers 19 residues. Germline V gene lookup returns CDR1 SGDLS and CDR2 YYNGEE. Trimming took 0 bases from V and 4 from J, leaving 20 bases between them. The CDR3 region is CASSVEPRLSGRGANVLTF. The CDR3 DNA follows: TGTGCCAGCAGCGTAGAGCCCCGGCTGTCGGGGAGAGGGGCCAACGTCCTGACTTTC.

This clone showed up just a few times. The CDR3 coding sequence is TGTGCCAGCAAAAGCCGTGGTAACACCGGGGAGCTGTTTTTT. This sequence encodes CASKSRGNTGELFF. V usage is TRBV6-1 and J usage is TRBJ2-2; no clear D gene. Looked up from germline, CDR1 is MNHNS and CDR2 is SASEGT. V shed 7 bases and J shed 2 bases, with 11 bases lying between them. The CDR3 spans 14 residues.

As concerns this clone: Germline and junction disagree at one end, which may indicate a read error. The rearrangement links TRBV28 to TRBJ2-1, with 8 bases aligning to TRBD2. The CDR3 spans 13 residues. The V gene's germline CDR1 is MDHEN and CDR2 SYDVKM. CDR3: CASSLYRTSMRIF. The CDR3, as DNA: TGTGCCAGCAGTTTATATAGGACTAGCATGCGGATCTTC. The full variable domain, rest sourced from reference TRBV28 and TRBJ2-1, is DVKVTQSSRYLVKRTGEKVFLECVQDMDHENMFWYRQDPGLGLRLIYFSYDVKMKEKGDIPEGYSVSREKKERFSLILESASTNQTSMYLCASSLYRTSMRIFGPGTRLTVL.

This rearrangement joins TRBV5-6 to TRBJ1-1; D is possibly TRBD1 (6 bases). The ends were cut back, 4 bases at V and 11 bases at J, with 15 bases in the middle. The V gene's germline CDR1 is SGHDT and CDR2 YYEEEE. The CDR3 totals 12 residues. CDR3 nucleotide sequence: TGTGCCAGCAGCCCTTCAGGGGAGGGGGCTTTCTTT. Translated, it gives CASSPSGEGAFF.

The rearrangement links TRBV4-1 to TRBJ2-1; 7 bases match TRBD1. The CDR3 has 14 residues. The V gene end was trimmed by 1 base and the J gene end by 7 bases; junction bases not matched to a gene: 4. The germline gives CDR1 MGHRA, CDR2 YSYEKL. CDR3 region: CASSQAGTANEQFF. The CDR3 DNA reads TGCGCCAGCAGCCAAGCCGGGACAGCAAATGAGCAGTTCTTC.

The gene calls are TRBV5-1 and TRBJ2-3; TRBD2 matches at 8 bases. V was clipped by 7 bases and J by 0 bases; unmatched bases: 7. CDR1 and CDR2 from the germline V gene are SGHRS and YFSETQ. The CDR3 length is 15 residues. As DNA, the CDR3 is TGCGCCAGCGGATCCATAGCGGGAAGCACAGATACGCAGTATTTT. Translating gives CASGSIAGSTDTQYF.

The V call is TRBV5-6, the J call TRBJ1-5; 7 bases align to TRBD1. Germline lookup yields CDR1 SGHDT and CDR2 YYEEEE. This CDR3 has 15 amino acids. V trimming: 3 bases; J trimming: 5 bases; junction bases outside the gene matches: 8. CDR3 coding DNA: TGTGCCAGCAGCTCATACGACAGGGTGGATCAGCCCCAGCATTTT. Its protein is CASSSYDRVDQPQHF.

This clone was detected once. The chain uses TRBV6-5 and TRBJ1-2; perhaps TRBD1 as D (5 bases). Germline assignment: CDR1 MNHEY and CDR2 SVGAGI. This CDR3 has 14 amino acids. Trimming removed 0 bases at V and 6 bases at J, with 11 bases between. CDR3 DNA sequence: TGTGCCAGCAGTTACTCAGCAGGGTGGGATGGCTACACCTTC. Its translation: CASSYSAGWDGYTF.

This rearrangement joins TRBV5-6 to TRBJ2-5, with TRBD1 identical over 7 bases. V lost 3 bases and J lost 2; bases outside the gene matches: 7. Germline V lookup: CDR1 SGHDT, CDR2 YYEEEE. The CDR3 runs 15 residues. The CDR3 bases are TGTGCCAGCAGCTCGCTACCGGGACAGCAAGAGACCCAGTACTTC. Amino acid sequence: CASSSLPGQQETQYF. Using reference TRBV5-6 and TRBJ2-5 for the parts outside the CDR3, the full variable domain is DAGVTQSPTHLIKTRGQQVTLRCSPKSGHDTVSWYQQALGQGPQFIFQYYEEEERQRGNFPDRFSGHQFPNYSSELNVNALLLGDSALYLCASSSLPGQQETQYFGPGTRLLVL.